This T cell receptor (beta chain) derives from a study of blood T cell repertoires in COVID-19. Study-level information: Both acute and convalescent COVID-19 samples were obtained from the United States, Italy and Spain. PBMCs, B-cell-depleted T cells, or T cells were the source of the cDNA or gDNA that made up the material.

Authors' processing steps: By means of reference gene primer amplification, nucleated cell counts were estimated. Profiling relied on immunoSEQ multiplex PCR, and the TCRdb table lists in-frame clones only, not all of them. V and J calls and clone size are given by that table; D and trimming were obtained from the DNA. The data hold about 130,000 clones, with about 85% observed a single time. After removal of 5 bases from V and 4 bases from J, the junction contained 11 bases not matched to a gene. This CDR3 contains 16 residues. In germline, CDR1 is SGHTA, CDR2 FQGNSA. Sequenced material: peripheral blood. The V gene is TRBV7-2, the J gene TRBJ2-3, with 8 nucleotides matching TRBD2. The receptor comes from a middle-aged man with active or convalescent COVID-19. The CDR3 sequence: CASSTSLAGGSDTQYF. As DNA, the CDR3 is TGTGCCAGCAGCACCTCGCTGGCGGGGGGATCAGATACGCAGTATTTT.